Below, 23 T cell receptor beta chains from the same sample are listed, as sequenced in a study of T-cell reconstitution after alpha-beta-depleted transplantation in children. Unique molecular identifiers were used in preparing the TCRbeta library. One entry per CDR3 protein results from TCRdb running MiXCR on the PCR reads. The sample includes about 540,000 distinct CDR3 sequences, about 18% seen only once; the top ten take roughly 3.3%. Sequenced here: PBMCs from the stem cell graft donor, sampled from the stem cell graft. These TCRs come from a human donor who donated a stem cell graft to a child with acute lymphoblastic leukemia.

This clonotype was seen more than once but under ten times. The rearrangement uses TRBV5-1 and TRBJ1-2; the D gene is possibly TRBD1 (5 bases). The CDR3 has 13 residues. The V and J ends lost 0 bases and 3 bases respectively, with 6 bases between them. Germline assignment: CDR1 SGHRS and CDR2 YFSETQ. This chain's CDR3 is CASSLGGYYGYTF. The CDR3 nucleotides read TGCGCCAGCAGCTTGGGGGGGTACTATGGCTACACCTTC.

CDR3 nucleotide sequence: TGTGCCAGCAAGGGGGTACAGGCGAACACCGGGGAGCTGTTTTTT. Protein product: CASKGVQANTGELFF. V usage is TRBV12-3 or TRBV12-4 and J usage is TRBJ2-2; a possible D gene is TRBD1 (6 bases). V was pared by 7 bases and J by 0 bases, with 12 bases between. The CDR3 loop spans 15 amino acids.

Relative to its sample, this clonotype is medium-sized. This sequence joins TRBV27 and TRBJ2-1, with D hard to call. There are 14 residues in the CDR3. Germline CDR1 and CDR2: MNHEY and SMNVEV (reference sequence). The V gene lost 6 bases and the J gene lost 0 bases, with 9 bases spanning the gap. CDR3 amino acids: CASSLLSSYNEQFF. The CDR3 nucleotides are TGTGCCAGCAGCTTACTCAGCTCCTACAATGAGCAGTTCTTC.

There are a few counts of this clonotype. The chain combines TRBV20-1 with TRBJ2-3; D is ambiguous. The V gene's germline CDR1 is DFQATT and CDR2 SNEGSKA (reference sequence). V was shortened by 1 base and J by 8 bases, with 13 bases between the two germline ends. This CDR3 spans 13 amino acids. CDR3 residues: CSARARGLGTQYF. Written as DNA, the CDR3 is TGCAGTGCTAGAGCCCGAGGTTTGGGTACGCAGTATTTT.

J is TRBJ2-2 and V is TRBV6-1; tentatively, D is TRBD2 (6 bases). Germline V gives CDR1 MNHNS, CDR2 SASEGT. The CDR3 loop spans 14 amino acids. The germline V and J ends were trimmed by 10 bases and 2 bases, with 14 bases remaining between them. CDR3 sequence reads: CATQGTSNTGELFF. In nucleotides, the CDR3 is TGTGCCACCCAAGGGACTTCCAACACCGGGGAGCTGTTTTTT.

This clonotype was seen more than once but under ten times. This chain links TRBV27 with TRBJ2-7; tentatively, D is TRBD2 (5 bases). This CDR3 is 13 amino acids long. V lost 4 bases and J lost 3, with 10 bases in between. Germline V gives CDR1 MNHEY, CDR2 SMNVEV (reference sequence). In DNA form, the CDR3 reads TGTGCCAGCAGTTCCCCGGGGAACTACGAGCAGTACTTC. Translating gives CASSSPGNYEQYF.

The table lists this clonotype with a few counts. V and J are TRBV5-6 and TRBJ2-7; TRBD1 agrees at 8 bases. The CDR3 is 16 residues long. V dropped 4 bases and J dropped 1; count of bases not matched to a gene: 10. Germline-derived CDR1 and CDR2 are SGHDT and YYEEEE. In DNA, the CDR3 is TGTGCCAGCAGCAAGGGACAGGCGATACTGTCCTACGAGCAGTACTTC. Protein product: CASSKGQAILSYEQYF.

The chain has TRBV12-3 or TRBV12-4 and TRBJ2-7, with no clear D. The CDR3 is made up of 13 amino acids. V lost 5 bases and J lost 4, with 12 bases in between. The CDR3 DNA is TGTGCCAGCAGTGTGAGCACGCCTTACGAGCAGTACTTC. Translated, it gives CASSVSTPYEQYF.

There are a few counts of this clonotype. V and J are TRBV9 and TRBJ2-1, with 7 nucleotides matching TRBD1. Germline CDR1 SGDLS, CDR2 YYNGEE. After removal of 0 bases from V and 9 bases from J, the junction contained 9 bases not matched to a gene. The CDR3 is 15 residues long. The CDR3 DNA reads as TGTGCCAGCAGCGTAGAAGTAGGGGGCCAGGGTGAGCAGTTCTTC. This gives the protein CASSVEVGGQGEQFF.

The chain recombines TRBV25-1 with TRBJ1-4; no definite D call. Trimming took 1 base from V and 8 from J, leaving 14 bases between them. Germline assignment: CDR1 MGHDK and CDR2 SYGVNS. This CDR3 contains 15 residues. CDR3 amino acids: CASSEFEGHGEKLFF. CDR3 bases: TGTGCCAGCAGTGAATTTGAAGGGCATGGGGAAAAACTGTTTTTT.

The table lists this clonotype with a few counts. The chain links TRBV19 to TRBJ2-6; the D gene is possibly TRBD2 (5 bases). This CDR3 contains 17 residues. Germline CDR1 and CDR2: LNHDA and SQIVND (reference sequence). The ends were cut back, 3 bases at V and 2 bases at J, with 14 bases in the middle. The CDR3, as DNA: TGTGCCAGTAGTATCCCCCCGGGGATGGCTGGGGCCAACGTCCTGACTTTC. Its protein is CASSIPPGMAGANVLTF.

This clonotype was counted only a few times. The V and J genes are TRBV7-2 and TRBJ2-1, with TRBD2 identical over 7 bases. In germline, CDR1 is SGHTA, CDR2 FQGNSA. After removal of 5 bases from V and 7 bases from J, the junction contained 14 bases not matched to a gene. The CDR3 spans 16 residues. In DNA, the CDR3 is TGTGCCAGCAGCCGACGGACTAGGATGGGGTTGAATGAGCAGTTCTTC. Protein sequence: CASSRRTRMGLNEQFF.

This chain connects TRBV29-1 to TRBJ1-2; 7 bases are shared with TRBD1. The CDR3 has 14 residues. Per germline, CDR1 SQVTM and CDR2 ANQGSEA. Germline trimming cut 6 bases from V and 4 bases from J; bases unmatched to any gene: 11. The CDR3 DNA is TGCAGCGTGGAACAGGGGACTACTATCTATGGCTACACCTTC. Its protein product is CSVEQGTTIYGYTF.

The V gene is TRBV20-1, the J gene TRBJ1-1; 7 nucleotides agree with TRBD1. The germline gives CDR1 DFQATT, CDR2 SNEGSKA (reference sequence). The J segment lost 2 bases and the V segment lost 3 bases, leaving 3 bases of the junction unmatched. The CDR3 contains 13 residues. CDR3: CSASRGGNTEAFF. The CDR3 DNA is TGCAGTGCTAGCAGGGGGGGAAACACTGAAGCTTTCTTT.

Only a few counts were recorded for this clonotype. The rearrangement links TRBV7-3 to TRBJ2-6; TRBD1 aligns across 8 bases. The V gene end was trimmed by 4 bases and the J gene end by 2 bases; junction bases not matched to a gene: 7. Per the germline V gene, CDR1 is SGHTA and CDR2 is FQGTGA. This CDR3 has 17 residues. The CDR3 DNA reads TGTGCCAGCAGCTCGACCAGACAGGGGACTGGGGCCAACGTCCTGACTTTC. Residues: CASSSTRQGTGANVLTF. Filled out from reference TRBV7-3 and TRBJ2-6, the complete variable domain reads GAGVSQTPSNKVTEKGKYVELRCDPISGHTALYWYRQSLGQGPEFLIYFQGTGAADDSGLPNDRFFAVRPEGSVSTLKIQRTERGDSAVYLCASSSTRQGTGANVLTFGAGSRLTVL.

Comments on this clonotype: The germline gene is not matched at one end of the junction; a read error may be the cause. The gene calls are TRBV4-1 and TRBJ2-3, with D possibly matching TRBD2 (6 bases). The germline CDR1 and CDR2 sequences are MGHRA and YSYEKL. The CDR3 is 15 amino acids. The CDR3 region has the DNA TGCGCCAGCAGCCAGAGCGGGTCCAGCAAAGATACGCAGTATTTT. It translates to CASSQSGSSKDTQYF.

This clonotype was recorded many times. The chain joins TRBV3-1 to TRBJ2-5, with 7 bases fitting TRBD2. V shed 6 bases and J 3 bases; nucleotides not matched to a gene: 10. The V gene's germline CDR1 is LGHDT and CDR2 YNNKEL (reference sequence). This CDR3 spans 15 amino acids. CDR3: CASSEVGRAEETQYF. CDR3 nucleotides: TGTGCCAGCAGTGAGGTAGGGAGGGCCGAAGAGACCCAGTACTTC.

V gene TRBV3-1 combines with J gene TRBJ1-3; D unclear. Germline values: CDR1 LGHDT, CDR2 YNNKEL (reference sequence). Trimming stripped 2 bases from V and 6 bases from J, with 5 bases between. The CDR3 loop spans 12 amino acids. This CDR3 reads CASSQSENTIYF. CDR3 DNA: TGTGCCAGCAGCCAAAGCGAAAACACCATATATTTT.

This clonotype turned up a few times. In nucleotides, the CDR3 is TGCGCCAGCAGCCAAGTTTGGGCGGGAAGGTCCTACAATGAGCAGTTCTTC. Its translation: CASSQVWAGRSYNEQFF. This chain connects TRBV4-1 to TRBJ2-1; weak D call: TRBD2 (6 bases). Germline CDR1 reads MGHRA; CDR2 reads YSYEKL. The length of the CDR3 is 17 residues. Trimming removed 1 base at V and 1 base at J, with 14 bases between.

The chain recombines TRBV5-1 with TRBJ2-1; D ambiguous. V gave up 7 bases and J gave up 9 bases, with 17 bases separating them. The CDR3 sequence is 13 residues long. Germline V gene data show CDR1 as SGHRS and CDR2 as YFSETQ. As DNA, the CDR3 is TGCGCCAGCTCCTCCCCCACTGCTGGTGAGCAGTTCTTC. Translated: CASSSPTAGEQFF.

V is TRBV7-6 and J is TRBJ2-5; 7 nucleotides line up with TRBD2. The CDR3 consists of 15 residues. V lost 5 bases, J lost 5 bases, and 11 bases stayed unmatched. Germline V lookup: CDR1 SGHVS, CDR2 FNYEAQ. Here the CDR3 reads CASSRGGRLEETQYF. CDR3 DNA: TGTGCCAGCAGCCGTGGCGGGAGATTGGAGGAGACCCAGTACTTC.

The gene calls are TRBV5-1 and TRBJ2-3; 14 bases agree with TRBD2. This CDR3 contains 17 residues. Germline V gives CDR1 SGHRS, CDR2 YFSETQ. Trimming at V came to 4 bases and at J to 2 bases, leaving 6 bases not matched to a gene. DNA of the CDR3: TGCGCCAGCAGCGGATGGACTAGCGGGAGGAACACAGATACGCAGTATTTT. Translated, it gives CASSGWTSGRNTDTQYF.

This clonotype was counted only a few times. The V gene is TRBV27, the J gene TRBJ1-2; D gene ambiguous. With 5 bases removed from V and 0 bases from J, the gap between germline ends came to 16 bases. The CDR3 extends over 16 amino acids. Germline V lookup: CDR1 MNHEY, CDR2 SMNVEV (reference sequence). CDR3 protein: CASSTFWTGSNYGYTF. CDR3 nucleotides: TGTGCCAGCAGTACCTTTTGGACGGGGTCTAACTATGGCTACACCTTC.